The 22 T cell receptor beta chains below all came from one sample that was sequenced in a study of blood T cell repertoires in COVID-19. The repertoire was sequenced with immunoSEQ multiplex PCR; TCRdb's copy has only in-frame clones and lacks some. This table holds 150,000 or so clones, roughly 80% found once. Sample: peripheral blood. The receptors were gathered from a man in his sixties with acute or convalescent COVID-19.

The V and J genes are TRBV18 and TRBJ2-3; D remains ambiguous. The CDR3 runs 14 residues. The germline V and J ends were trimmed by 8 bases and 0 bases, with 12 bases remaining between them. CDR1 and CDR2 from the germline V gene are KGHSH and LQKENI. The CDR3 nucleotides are TGTGCCAGCGCGAAGACAACTAGCACAGATACGCAGTATTTT. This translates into CASAKTTSTDTQYF.

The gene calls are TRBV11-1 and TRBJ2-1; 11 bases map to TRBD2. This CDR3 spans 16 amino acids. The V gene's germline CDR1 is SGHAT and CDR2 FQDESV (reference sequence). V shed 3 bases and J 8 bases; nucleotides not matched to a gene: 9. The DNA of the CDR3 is TGTGCCAGCAGCTTGGGTAGCGGGAGGGCCAGCGATGAGCAGTTCTTC. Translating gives CASSLGSGRASDEQFF. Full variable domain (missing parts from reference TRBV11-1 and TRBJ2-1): EAEVAQSPRYKITEKSQAVAFWCDPISGHATLYWYRQILGQGPELLVQFQDESVVDDSQLPKDRFSAERLKGVDSTLKIQPAELGDSAMYLCASSLGSGRASDEQFFGPGTRLTVL.

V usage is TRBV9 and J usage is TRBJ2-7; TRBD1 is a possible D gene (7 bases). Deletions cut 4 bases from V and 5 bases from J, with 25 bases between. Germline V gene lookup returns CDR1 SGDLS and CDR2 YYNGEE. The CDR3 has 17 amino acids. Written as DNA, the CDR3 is TGTGCCAGCAGCCCTACACTCGACAGGGAGGTTAGAGACGAGCAGTACTTC. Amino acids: CASSPTLDREVRDEQYF.

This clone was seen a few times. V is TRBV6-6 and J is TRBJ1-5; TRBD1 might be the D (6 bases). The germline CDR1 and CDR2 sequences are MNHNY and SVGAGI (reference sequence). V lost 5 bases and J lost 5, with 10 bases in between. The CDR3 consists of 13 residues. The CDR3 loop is CASSDRKDQPQHF. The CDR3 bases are TGTGCCAGCAGTGACAGGAAGGATCAGCCCCAGCATTTT.

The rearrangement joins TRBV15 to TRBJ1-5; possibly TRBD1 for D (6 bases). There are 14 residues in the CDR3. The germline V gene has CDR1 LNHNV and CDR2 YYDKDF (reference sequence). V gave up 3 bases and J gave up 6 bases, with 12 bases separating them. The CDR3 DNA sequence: TGTGCCACCAGCAGTGGGGGGGCCGGTCAGCCCCAGCATTTT. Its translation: CATSSGGAGQPQHF.

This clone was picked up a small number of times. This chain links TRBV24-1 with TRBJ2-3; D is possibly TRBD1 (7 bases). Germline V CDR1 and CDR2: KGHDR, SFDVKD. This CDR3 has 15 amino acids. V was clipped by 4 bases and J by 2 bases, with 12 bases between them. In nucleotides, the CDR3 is TGTGCCACCAGTGACGGGGGACAGCTCACAGATACGCAGTATTTT. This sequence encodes CATSDGGQLTDTQYF.

The chain's CDR3 is CASSLSTATTNEKLFF. CDR3 nucleotides: TGTGCCAGCAGCCTTTCGACAGCAACAACTAATGAAAAACTGTTTTTT. The rearrangement joins TRBV3-1 (or the pseudogene TRBV3-2) to TRBJ1-4; D might be TRBD1 (5 bases). V was cut by 4 bases and J by 0 bases, with 12 bases left in between. The CDR3 runs 16 residues. Germline CDR1 reads LGHDT; CDR2 reads YNNKEL (reference sequence).

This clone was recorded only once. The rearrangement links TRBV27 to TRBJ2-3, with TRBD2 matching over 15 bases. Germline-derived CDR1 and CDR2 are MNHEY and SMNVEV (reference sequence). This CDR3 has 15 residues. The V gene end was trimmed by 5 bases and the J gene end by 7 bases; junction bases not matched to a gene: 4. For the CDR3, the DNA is TGTGCCAGCAGTGGACTAGCGGGGGGGCTAAATACGCAGTATTTT. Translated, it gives CASSGLAGGLNTQYF.

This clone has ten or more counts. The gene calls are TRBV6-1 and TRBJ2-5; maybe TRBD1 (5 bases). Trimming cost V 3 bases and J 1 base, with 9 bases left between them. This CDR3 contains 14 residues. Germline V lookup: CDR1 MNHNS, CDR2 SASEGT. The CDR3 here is CASSDQGSQETQYF. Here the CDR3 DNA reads TGTGCCAGCAGTGATCAGGGCAGCCAAGAGACCCAGTACTTC.

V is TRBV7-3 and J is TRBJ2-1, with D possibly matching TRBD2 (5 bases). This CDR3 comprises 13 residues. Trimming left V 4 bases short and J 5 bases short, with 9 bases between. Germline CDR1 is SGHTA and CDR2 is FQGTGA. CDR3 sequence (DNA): TGTGCCAGCAGCTCGGGATTGAACAATGAGCAGTTCTTC. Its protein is CASSSGLNNEQFF.

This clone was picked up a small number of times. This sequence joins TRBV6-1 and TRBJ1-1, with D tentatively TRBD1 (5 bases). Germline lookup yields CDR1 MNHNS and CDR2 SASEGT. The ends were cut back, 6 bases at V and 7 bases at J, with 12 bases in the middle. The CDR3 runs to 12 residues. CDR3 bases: TGTGCCAGCAGGATGGATAGGGGTGAAGCTTTCTTT. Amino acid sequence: CASRMDRGEAFF.

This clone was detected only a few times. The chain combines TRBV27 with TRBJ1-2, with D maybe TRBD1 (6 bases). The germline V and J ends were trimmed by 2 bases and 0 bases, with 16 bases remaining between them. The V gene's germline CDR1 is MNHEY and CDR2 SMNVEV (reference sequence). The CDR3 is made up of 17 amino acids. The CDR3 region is CASSLTLVQGANYGYTF. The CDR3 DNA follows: TGTGCCAGCAGTTTAACGCTAGTACAGGGAGCTAACTATGGCTACACCTTC.

CDR3 sequence: CASSEFWTGNTIYF. For the CDR3, the DNA is TGTGCCAGCAGTGAATTTTGGACAGGAAACACCATATATTTT. The chain carries TRBV25-1 and TRBJ1-3; the D gene is possibly TRBD1 (5 bases). CDR3 length equals 14 residues. The V and J ends lost 1 base and 4 bases respectively, with 8 bases between them. Germline V gene data show CDR1 as MGHDK and CDR2 as SYGVNS.

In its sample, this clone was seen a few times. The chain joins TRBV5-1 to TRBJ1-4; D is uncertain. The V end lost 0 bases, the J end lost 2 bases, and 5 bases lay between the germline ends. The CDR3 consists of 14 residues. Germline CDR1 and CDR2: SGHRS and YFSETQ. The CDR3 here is CASSLVGTNEKLFF. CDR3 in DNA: TGCGCCAGCAGCTTGGTCGGGACTAATGAAAAACTGTTTTTT.

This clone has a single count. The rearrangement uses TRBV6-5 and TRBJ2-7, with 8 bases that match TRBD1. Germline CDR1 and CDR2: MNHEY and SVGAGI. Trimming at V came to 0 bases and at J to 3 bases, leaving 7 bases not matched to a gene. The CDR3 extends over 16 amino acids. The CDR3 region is CASSYSVGQAGYEQYF. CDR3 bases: TGTGCCAGCAGTTACTCGGTGGGACAGGCCGGCTACGAGCAGTACTTC.

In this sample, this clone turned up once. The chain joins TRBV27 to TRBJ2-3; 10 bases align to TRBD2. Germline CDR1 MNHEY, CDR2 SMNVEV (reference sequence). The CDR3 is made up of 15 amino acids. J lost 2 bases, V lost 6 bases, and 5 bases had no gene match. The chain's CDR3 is CASRAAGGTTDTQYF. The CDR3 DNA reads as TGTGCCAGCAGGGCAGCGGGAGGGACCACAGATACGCAGTATTTT.

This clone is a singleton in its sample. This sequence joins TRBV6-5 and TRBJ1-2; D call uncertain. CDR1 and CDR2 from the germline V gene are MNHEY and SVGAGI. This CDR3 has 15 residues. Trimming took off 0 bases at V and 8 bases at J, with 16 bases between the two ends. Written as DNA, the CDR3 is TGTGCCAGCAGTTACTCCGCGGGCTTACCGGGGGGCTACACCTTC. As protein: CASSYSAGLPGGYTF.

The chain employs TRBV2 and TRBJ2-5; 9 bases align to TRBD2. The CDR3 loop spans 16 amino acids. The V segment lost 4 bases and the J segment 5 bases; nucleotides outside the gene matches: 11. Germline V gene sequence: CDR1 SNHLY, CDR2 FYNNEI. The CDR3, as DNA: TGTGCCAGCAGTGTGGCGGGAGGGCGTCGGCACGAGACCCAGTACTTC. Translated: CASSVAGGRRHETQYF.

CDR3: CASSLIAGGPNEQFF. In DNA form, the CDR3 reads TGTGCCAGCAGCTTAATTGCGGGAGGGCCAAATGAGCAGTTCTTC. The chain has TRBV9 and TRBJ2-1, with TRBD2 matching 9 bases. This CDR3 spans 15 amino acids. Germline CDR1 reads SGDLS; CDR2 reads YYNGEE. V trimming: 4 bases; J trimming: 7 bases; junction bases outside the gene matches: 9.

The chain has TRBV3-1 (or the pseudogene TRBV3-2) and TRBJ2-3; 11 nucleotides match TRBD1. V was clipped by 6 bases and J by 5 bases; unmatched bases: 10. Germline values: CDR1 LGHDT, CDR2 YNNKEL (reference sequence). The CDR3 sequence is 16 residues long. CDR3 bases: TGTGCCAGCAGTCGCACTGACGGGACAGGGGGAGATACGCAGTATTTT. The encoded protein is CASSRTDGTGGDTQYF.

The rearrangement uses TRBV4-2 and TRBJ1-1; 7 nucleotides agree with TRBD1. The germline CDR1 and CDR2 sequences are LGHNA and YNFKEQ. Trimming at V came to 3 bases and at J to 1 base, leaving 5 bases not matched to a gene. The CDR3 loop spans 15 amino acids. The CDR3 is CASSQGTAKNTEAFF. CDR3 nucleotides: TGTGCCAGCAGCCAGGGGACAGCCAAGAACACTGAAGCTTTCTTT.

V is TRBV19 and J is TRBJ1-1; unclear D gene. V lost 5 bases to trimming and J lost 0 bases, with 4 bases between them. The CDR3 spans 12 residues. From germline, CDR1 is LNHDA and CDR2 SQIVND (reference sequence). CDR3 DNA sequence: TGTGCCAGTAGTCCTTTGAACACTGAAGCTTTCTTT. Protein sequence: CASSPLNTEAFF.